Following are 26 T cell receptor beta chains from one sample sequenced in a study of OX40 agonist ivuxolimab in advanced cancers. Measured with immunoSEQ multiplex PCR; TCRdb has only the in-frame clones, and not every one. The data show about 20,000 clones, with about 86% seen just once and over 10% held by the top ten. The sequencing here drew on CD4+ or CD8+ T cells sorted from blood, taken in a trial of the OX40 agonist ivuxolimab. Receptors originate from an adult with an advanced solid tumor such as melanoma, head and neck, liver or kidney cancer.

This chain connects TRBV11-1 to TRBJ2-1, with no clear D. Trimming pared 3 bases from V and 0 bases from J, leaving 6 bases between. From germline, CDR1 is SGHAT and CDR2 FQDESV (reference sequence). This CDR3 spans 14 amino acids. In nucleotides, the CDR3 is TGTGCCAGCAGCTTGAGAAGCTCCTACAATGAGCAGTTCTTC. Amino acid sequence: CASSLRSSYNEQFF. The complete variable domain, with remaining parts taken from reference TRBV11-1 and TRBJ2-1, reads EAEVAQSPRYKITEKSQAVAFWCDPISGHATLYWYRQILGQGPELLVQFQDESVVDDSQLPKDRFSAERLKGVDSTLKIQPAELGDSAMYLCASSLRSSYNEQFFGPGTRLTVL.

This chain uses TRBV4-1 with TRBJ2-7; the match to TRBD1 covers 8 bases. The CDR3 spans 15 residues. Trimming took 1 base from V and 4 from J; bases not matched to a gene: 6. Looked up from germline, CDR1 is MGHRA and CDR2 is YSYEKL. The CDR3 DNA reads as TGCGCCAGCAGCCAAGTGTTCGGACAGGGATACGAGCAGTACTTC. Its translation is CASSQVFGQGYEQYF.

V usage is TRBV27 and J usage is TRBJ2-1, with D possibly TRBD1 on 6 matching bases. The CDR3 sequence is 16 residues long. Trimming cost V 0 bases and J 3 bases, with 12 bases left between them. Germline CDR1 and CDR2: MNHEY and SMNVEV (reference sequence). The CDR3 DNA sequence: TGTGCCAGCAGTTTATCCGGGACACGACACTACAATGAGCAGTTCTTC. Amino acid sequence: CASSLSGTRHYNEQFF.

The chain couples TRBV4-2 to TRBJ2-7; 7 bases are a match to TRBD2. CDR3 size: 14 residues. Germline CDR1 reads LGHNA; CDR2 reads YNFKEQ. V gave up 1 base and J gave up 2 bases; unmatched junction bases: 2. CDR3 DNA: TGTGCCAGCAGCCAAGGACTAGCTCCCTACGAGCAGTACTTC. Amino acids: CASSQGLAPYEQYF.

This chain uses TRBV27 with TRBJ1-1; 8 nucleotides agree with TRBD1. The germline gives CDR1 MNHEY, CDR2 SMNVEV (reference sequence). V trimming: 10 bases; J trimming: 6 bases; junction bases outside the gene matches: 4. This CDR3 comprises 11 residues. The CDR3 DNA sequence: TGTGCCACCCACAGGGGGGCTGAAGCTTTCTTT. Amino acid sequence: CATHRGAEAFF.

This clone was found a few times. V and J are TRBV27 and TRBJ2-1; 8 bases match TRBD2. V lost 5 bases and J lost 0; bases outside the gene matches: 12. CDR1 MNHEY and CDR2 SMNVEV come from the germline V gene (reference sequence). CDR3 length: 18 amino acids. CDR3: CASSPREGAASSYNEQFF. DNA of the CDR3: TGTGCCAGCAGTCCCCGGGAGGGAGCGGCGAGCTCCTACAATGAGCAGTTCTTC.

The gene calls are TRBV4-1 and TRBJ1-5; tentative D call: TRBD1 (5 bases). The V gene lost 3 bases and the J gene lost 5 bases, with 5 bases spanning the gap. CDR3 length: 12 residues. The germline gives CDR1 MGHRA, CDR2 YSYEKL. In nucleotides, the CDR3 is TGCGCCAGCAGCCAGGGGGATCAGCCCCAGCATTTT. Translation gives CASSQGDQPQHF.

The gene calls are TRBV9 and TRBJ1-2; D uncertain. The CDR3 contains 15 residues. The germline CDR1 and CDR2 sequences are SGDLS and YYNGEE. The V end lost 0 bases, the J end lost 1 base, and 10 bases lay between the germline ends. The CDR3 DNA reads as TGTGCCAGCAGCGTAGGCCCTACGGGTAACTATGGCTACACCTTC. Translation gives CASSVGPTGNYGYTF.

CDR3 in amino acids: CASSSWTGVNTEAFF. In DNA, the CDR3 is TGTGCCAGCAGTTCCTGGACAGGGGTGAACACTGAAGCTTTCTTT. V is TRBV6-6 and J is TRBJ1-1, with 9 nucleotides matching TRBD1. V shed 4 bases, J shed 0 bases, and the junction held 3 bases outside the gene matches. The germline CDR1 and CDR2 sequences are MNHNY and SVGAGI (reference sequence). This CDR3 is built from 15 residues.

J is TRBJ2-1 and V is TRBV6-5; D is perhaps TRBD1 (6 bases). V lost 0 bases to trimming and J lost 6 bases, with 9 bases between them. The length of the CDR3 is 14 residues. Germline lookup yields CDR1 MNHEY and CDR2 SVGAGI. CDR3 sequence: CASSYSQGSNEQFF. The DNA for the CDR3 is TGTGCCAGCAGTTACTCCCAGGGGAGCAATGAGCAGTTCTTC.

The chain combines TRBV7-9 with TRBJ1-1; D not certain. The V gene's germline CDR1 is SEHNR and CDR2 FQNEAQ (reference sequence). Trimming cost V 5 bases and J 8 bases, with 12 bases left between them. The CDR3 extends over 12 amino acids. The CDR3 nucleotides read TGTGCCAGCAGCCCCCCCCGCTACGAAGCTTTCTTT. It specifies CASSPPRYEAFF. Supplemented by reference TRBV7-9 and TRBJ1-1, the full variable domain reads DTGVSQNPRHKITKRGQNVTFRCDPISEHNRLYWYRQTLGQGPEFLTYFQNEAQLEKSRLLSDRFSAERPKGSFSTLEIQRTEQGDSAMYLCASSPPRYEAFFGQGTRLTVV.

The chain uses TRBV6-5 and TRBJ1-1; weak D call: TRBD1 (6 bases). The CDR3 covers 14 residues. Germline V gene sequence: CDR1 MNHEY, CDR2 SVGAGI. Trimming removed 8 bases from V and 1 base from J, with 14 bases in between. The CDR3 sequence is CASVRRGSNTEAFF. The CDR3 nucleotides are TGTGCCAGCGTCCGCAGGGGTTCGAACACTGAAGCTTTCTTT.

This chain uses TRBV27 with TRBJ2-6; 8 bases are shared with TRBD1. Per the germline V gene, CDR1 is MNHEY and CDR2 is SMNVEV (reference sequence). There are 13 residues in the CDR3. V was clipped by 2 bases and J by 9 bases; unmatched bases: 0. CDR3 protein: CASSLGQGNVLTF. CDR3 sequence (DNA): TGTGCCAGCAGTTTAGGACAGGGCAACGTCCTGACTTTC.

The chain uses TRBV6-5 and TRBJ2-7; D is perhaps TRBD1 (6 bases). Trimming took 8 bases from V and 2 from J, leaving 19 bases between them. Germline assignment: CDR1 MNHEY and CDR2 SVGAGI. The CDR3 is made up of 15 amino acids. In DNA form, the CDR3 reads TGTGCCAGCGGGGTAGTCGGGACAAAAGCCTACGAGCAGTACTTC. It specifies CASGVVGTKAYEQYF.

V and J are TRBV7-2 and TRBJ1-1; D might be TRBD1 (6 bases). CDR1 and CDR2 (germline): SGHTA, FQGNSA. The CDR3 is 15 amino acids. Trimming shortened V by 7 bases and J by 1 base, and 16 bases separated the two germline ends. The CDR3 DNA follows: TGTGCCAGCAACCTTTTCTACAGGGCGAACACTGAAGCTTTCTTT. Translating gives CASNLFYRANTEAFF.

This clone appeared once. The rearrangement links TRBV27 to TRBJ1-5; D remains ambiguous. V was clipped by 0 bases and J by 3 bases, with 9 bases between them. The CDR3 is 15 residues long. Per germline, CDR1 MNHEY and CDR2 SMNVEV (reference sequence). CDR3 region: CASSLSTTPNQPQHF. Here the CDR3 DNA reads TGTGCCAGCAGTTTATCCACGACTCCCAATCAGCCCCAGCATTTT.

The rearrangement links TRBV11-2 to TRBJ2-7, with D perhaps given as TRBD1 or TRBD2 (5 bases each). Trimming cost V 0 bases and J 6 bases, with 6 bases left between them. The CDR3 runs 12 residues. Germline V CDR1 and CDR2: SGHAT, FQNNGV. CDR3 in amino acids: CASSLDGGEQYF. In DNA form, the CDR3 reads TGTGCCAGCAGCTTAGATGGGGGCGAGCAGTACTTC.

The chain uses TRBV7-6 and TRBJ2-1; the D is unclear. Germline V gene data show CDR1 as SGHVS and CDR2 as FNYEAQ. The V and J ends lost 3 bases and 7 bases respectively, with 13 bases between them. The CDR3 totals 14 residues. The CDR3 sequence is CASSFGGPRNEQFF. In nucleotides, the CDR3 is TGTGCCAGCAGCTTCGGCGGCCCTCGGAATGAGCAGTTCTTC.

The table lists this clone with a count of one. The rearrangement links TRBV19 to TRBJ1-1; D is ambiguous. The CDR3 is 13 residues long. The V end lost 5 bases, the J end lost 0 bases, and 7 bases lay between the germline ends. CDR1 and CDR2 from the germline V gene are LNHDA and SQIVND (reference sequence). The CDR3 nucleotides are TGTGCCAGTAGTGCCACATTGAACACTGAAGCTTTCTTT. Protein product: CASSATLNTEAFF.

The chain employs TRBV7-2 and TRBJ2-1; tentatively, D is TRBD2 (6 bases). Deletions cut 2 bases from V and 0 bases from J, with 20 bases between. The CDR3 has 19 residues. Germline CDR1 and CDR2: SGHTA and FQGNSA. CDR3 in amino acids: CASSLIAVGGRSSYNEQFF. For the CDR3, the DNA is TGTGCCAGCAGCTTAATTGCGGTGGGAGGAAGGAGCTCCTACAATGAGCAGTTCTTC. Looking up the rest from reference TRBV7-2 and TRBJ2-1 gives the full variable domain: GAGVSQSPSNKVTEKGKDVELRCDPISGHTALYWYRQSLGQGLEFLIYFQGNSAPDKSGLPSDRFSAERTGGSVSTLTIQRTQQEDSAVYLCASSLIAVGGRSSYNEQFFGPGTRLTVL.

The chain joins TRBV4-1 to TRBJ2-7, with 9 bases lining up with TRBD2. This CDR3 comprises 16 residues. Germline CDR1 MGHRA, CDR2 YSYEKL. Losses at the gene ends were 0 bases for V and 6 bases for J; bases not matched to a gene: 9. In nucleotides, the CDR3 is TGCGCCAGCAGCCAAGATGATGGGACTAGCAGACTCGAGCAGTACTTC. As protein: CASSQDDGTSRLEQYF.

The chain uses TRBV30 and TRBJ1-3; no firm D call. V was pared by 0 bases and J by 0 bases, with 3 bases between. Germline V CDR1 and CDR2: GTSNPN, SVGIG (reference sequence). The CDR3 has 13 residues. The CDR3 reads CAWSVHSGNTIYF. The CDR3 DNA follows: TGTGCCTGGAGTGTACACTCTGGAAACACCATATATTTT. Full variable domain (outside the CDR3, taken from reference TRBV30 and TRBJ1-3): SQTIHQWPATLVQPVGSPLSLECTVEGTSNPNLYWYRQAAGRGLQLLFYSVGIGQISSEVPQNLSASRPQDRQFILSSKKLLLSDSGFYLCAWSVHSGNTIYFGEGSWLTVV.

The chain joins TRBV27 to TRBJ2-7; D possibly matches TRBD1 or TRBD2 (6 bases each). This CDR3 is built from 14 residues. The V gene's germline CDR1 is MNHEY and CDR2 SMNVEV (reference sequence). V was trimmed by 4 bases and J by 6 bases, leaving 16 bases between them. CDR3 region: CASSWRGGGGEQYF. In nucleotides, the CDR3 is TGTGCCAGCAGTTGGAGAGGGGGAGGAGGCGAGCAGTACTTC.

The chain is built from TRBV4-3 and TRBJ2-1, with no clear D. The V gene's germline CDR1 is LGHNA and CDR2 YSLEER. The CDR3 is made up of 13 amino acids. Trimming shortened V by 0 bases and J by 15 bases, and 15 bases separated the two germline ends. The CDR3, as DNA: TGCGCCAGCAGCCAAGAAATAGGCCCCAGGCCGTTCTTC. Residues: CASSQEIGPRPFF.

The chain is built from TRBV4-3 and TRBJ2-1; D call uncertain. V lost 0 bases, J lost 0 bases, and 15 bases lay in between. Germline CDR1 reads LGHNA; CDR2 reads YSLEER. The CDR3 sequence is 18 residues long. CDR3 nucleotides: TGCGCCAGCAGCCAAGATTTTGCCCGCCCGAGCTCCTACAATGAGCAGTTCTTC. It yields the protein CASSQDFARPSSYNEQFF.

Here the CDR3 DNA reads TGTGCCATCAGTGAAGACAGCAACTATGGCTACACCTTC. Translation: CAISEDSNYGYTF. The chain is built from TRBV10-3 and TRBJ1-2; the D gene is possibly TRBD1 (5 bases). There are 13 residues in the CDR3. The V end was cut by 3 bases, the J end by 2 bases, with 7 bases between. CDR1 and CDR2 from the germline V gene are ENHRY and SYGVKD.